The rows below give T cell receptor beta chains drawn from one sample of a study of blood T cell repertoires in COVID-19. Using immunoSEQ multiplex PCR, the repertoire was profiled, and TCRdb retains in-frame clones only, with some absent. The sample records around 260,000 clones, approximately 86% being singletons. Sequencing was performed on peripheral blood. The receptors stem from a human donor in a cohort sampled during active COVID-19. Each CDR3 is given with its conserved first and last residue. D genes are given only for firm matches. Only some rows state a clone size, as once, few, many or a class for expanded clones.

.,TRBJ1-3,TRBV30,.,TGTGCCTGGAGTGTTTCGCCTAACTCTGGAAACACCATATATTTT,CAWSVSPNSGNTIYF
.,TRBJ1-3,TRBV7-9,once,TGTGCCAGCAGCTTGGCAGATCGCTCTGGAAACACCATATATTTT,CASSLADRSGNTIYF
TRBD1,TRBJ2-7,TRBV6-5,.,TGTGCCAGCACCGAGGGACAGGGCAGTCTCTACGAGCAGTACTTC,CASTEGQGSLYEQYF
TRBD1,TRBJ1-3,TRBV15,.,TGTGCCACCAGCGGAGCGACAGGGAGGGGAAACACCATATATTTT,CATSGATGRGNTIYF
.,TRBJ1-1,TRBV5-4,.,TGTGCCAGCTCTCTCGATCAGGTCACTGAAGCTTTCTTT,CASSLDQVTEAFF
TRBD1,TRBJ1-6,TRBV5-1,.,TGCGCCAGCAGCCAAACAGGGGGCGCCTATTCACCCCTCCACTTT,CASSQTGGAYSPLHF
TRBD1,TRBJ2-6,TRBV19,.,TGTGCCAGTAGTATAGATAACAGGGGGCCTGGGGCCAACGTCCTGACTTTC,CASSIDNRGPGANVLTF
TRBD2,TRBJ2-7,TRBV27,.,TGTGCCAGTCCCAATCGAACTAGCGGGGGCCCTTCTTCCTACGAGCAGTACTTC,CASPNRTSGGPSSYEQYF
.,TRBJ1-1,TRBV19,.,TGTGCCAGTAGTCAAAGGGGCCCAATTCGGAACACTGAAGCTTTCTTT,CASSQRGPIRNTEAFF
.,TRBJ1-5,TRBV6-2/TRBV6-3,.,TGTGCCAGCAGTTACTCCGATCAGTTGGGCAATCAGCCCCAGCATTTT,CASSYSDQLGNQPQHF
.,TRBJ1-5,TRBV6-5,.,TGTGCCAGCGGGGGTTACAGGGATCAGCCCCAGCATTTT,CASGGYRDQPQHF
.,TRBJ2-7,TRBV27,.,TGTGCCAGCAGTTTTGGTCTGCGCTACGAGCAGTACTTC,CASSFGLRYEQYF
TRBD1,TRBJ1-5,TRBV27,.,TGTGCCAGCAGTTTATCGACAGGGGAATTCAATCAGCCCCAGCATTTT,CASSLSTGEFNQPQHF
.,TRBJ2-7,TRBV9,.,TGTGCCAGCAGCTCCCGACAGGCGTTGGGATACGAGCAGTACTTC,CASSSRQALGYEQYF
.,TRBJ2-1,TRBV11-2,.,TGTGCCAGCAGCTTCCTACAGTTTGGCGGGATGAGGTACAATGAGCAGTTCTTC,CASSFLQFGGMRYNEQFF
TRBD2,TRBJ2-6,TRBV7-3,.,TGTGCCAGCAGCTCAGCACTAGCGGGAGGGCTCTCTGGGGCCAACGTCCTGACTTTC,CASSSALAGGLSGANVLTF
TRBD1,TRBJ1-2,TRBV4-1,.,TGCGCCAGCAGCCAAGGGGACAGGGAATTGGGGGGCTACACCTTC,CASSQGDRELGGYTF
.,TRBJ1-5,TRBV7-8,few,TGTGCCAGCAGCCGATCCTCGGGGTATCAGCCCCAGCATTTT,CASSRSSGYQPQHF
TRBD2,TRBJ2-1,TRBV27,few,TGTGCCAGCAGTGCGCCTAGCGGGAGGGCCCAGGGTGAGCAGTTCTTC,CASSAPSGRAQGEQFF
.,TRBJ2-6,TRBV4-1,once,TGCGCCAGCAGCCAAGAAGGTACAGGAATACTAGCTATCGGGGCCAACGTCCTGACTTTC,CASSQEGTGILAIGANVLTF
.,TRBJ1-2,TRBV9,once,TGTGCCAGCAGCGTATCTGGGCAAAACTATGGCTACACCTTC,CASSVSGQNYGYTF
TRBD1,TRBJ1-6,TRBV11-2,.,TGTGCCAGCAGCTACGCCCCGACAGGGGTGTCACCCCTCCACTTT,CASSYAPTGVSPLHF
.,TRBJ1-1,TRBV9,.,TGTGCCAGCAGCACAACGTCGACAGGAGACACTGAAGCTTTCTTT,CASSTTSTGDTEAFF
.,TRBJ2-7,TRBV12-3/TRBV12-4,.,TGTGCCAGCAGTTTACCCACTCGCTACGAGCAGTACTTC,CASSLPTRYEQYF
.,TRBJ2-5,TRBV5-5,.,TGTGCCAGCAGCCTAGACAGAGAGACCCAGTACTTC,CASSLDRETQYF
.,TRBJ2-7,TRBV7-2,.,TGTGCCAGCAGCTTAGACCGGGAGCACGAGCAGTACTTC,CASSLDREHEQYF
.,TRBJ1-2,TRBV4-3,.,TGCGCCAGCAGCCAAGGACACAAAGGTGGCTATGGCTACACCTTC,CASSQGHKGGYGYTF
TRBD1,TRBJ2-7,TRBV19,.,TGTGCCAGTACCTCAGGGACAGGGCTGGCCTACGAGCAGTACTTC,CASTSGTGLAYEQYF
TRBD2,TRBJ2-4,TRBV5-1,once,TGCGCCAGTGCAGCGGGAAACTACGAAAACATTCAGTACTTC,CASAAGNYENIQYF
TRBD1,TRBJ2-1,TRBV5-4,once,TGTGCCAGCAGCCCGGGACAGAAAGTTGCGTTCTTC,CASSPGQKVAFF
TRBD1,TRBJ1-1,TRBV18,.,TGTGCCAGCTCACCACTCAGTTACCGGGACAGGGTTTTTAGTGAAGCTTTCTTT,CASSPLSYRDRVFSEAFF
TRBD1,TRBJ2-5,TRBV5-3,once,TGTTCGCAAGTGGGACAGGAGGAAGACCCGACGACGGAGACCCAGTACTTC,CSQVGQEEDPTTETQYF
.,TRBJ2-7,TRBV18,once,TGTGCCAGCTCACCACCGACAGACAGCTCCTACGAGCAGTACTTC,CASSPPTDSSYEQYF
.,TRBJ2-7,TRBV9,.,TGTGCCAGCAGCGTAGGGCCCGGAGTCCGCGACGAGCAGTACTTC,CASSVGPGVRDEQYF
TRBD2,TRBJ2-3,TRBV4-1,.,TGCGCCAGCAGCCAGAGGCTAGCGGGAGACGGAGATACGCAGTATTTT,CASSQRLAGDGDTQYF
TRBD1,TRBJ1-2,TRBV4-2,.,TGTGCCAGCAGCCAAGACCCAGGGGGCGTGAGGGGCTACACCTTC,CASSQDPGGVRGYTF
.,TRBJ2-5,TRBV5-8,once,TGTGCCAGCAGCCCCTACCGTGGGGGCGCTAGGGAAGAGACCCAGTACTTC,CASSPYRGGAREETQYF
TRBD2,TRBJ2-1,TRBV4-1,.,TGCGCCAGCAGCCAGCTAGCGGGAGGGTCCTCCTACAATGAGCAGTTCTTC,CASSQLAGGSSYNEQFF
.,TRBJ1-5,TRBV28,.,TGTGCCAGCACCGGCGGGGGTGTGCGGCAGCCCCAGCATTTT,CASTGGGVRQPQHF
TRBD2,TRBJ2-7,TRBV13,once,TGTGCCAGCCGCAAGAGCGGGAGAGCGTACGAGCAGTACTTC,CASRKSGRAYEQYF
TRBD1,TRBJ2-5,TRBV13,.,TGTGCCAGCAGCTTAGCCGGTGAGGACAGGGGGACGGAGACCCAGTACTTC,CASSLAGEDRGTETQYF